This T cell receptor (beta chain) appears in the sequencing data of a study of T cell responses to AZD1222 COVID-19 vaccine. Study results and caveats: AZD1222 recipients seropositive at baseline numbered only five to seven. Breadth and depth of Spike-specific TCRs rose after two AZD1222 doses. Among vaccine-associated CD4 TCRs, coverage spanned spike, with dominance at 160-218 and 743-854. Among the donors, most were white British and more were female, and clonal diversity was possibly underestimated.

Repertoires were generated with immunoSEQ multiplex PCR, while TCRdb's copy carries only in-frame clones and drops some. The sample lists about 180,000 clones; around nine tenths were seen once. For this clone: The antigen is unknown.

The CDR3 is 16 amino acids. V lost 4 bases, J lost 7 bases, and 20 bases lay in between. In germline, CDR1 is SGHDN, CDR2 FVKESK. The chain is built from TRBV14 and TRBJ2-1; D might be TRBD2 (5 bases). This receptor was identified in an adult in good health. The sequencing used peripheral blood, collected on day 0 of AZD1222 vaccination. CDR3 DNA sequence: TGTGCCAGCAGCCTCCTCGGGCGAGGTAGAGGGAATGAGCAGTTCTTC. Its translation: CASSLLGRGRGNEQFF.